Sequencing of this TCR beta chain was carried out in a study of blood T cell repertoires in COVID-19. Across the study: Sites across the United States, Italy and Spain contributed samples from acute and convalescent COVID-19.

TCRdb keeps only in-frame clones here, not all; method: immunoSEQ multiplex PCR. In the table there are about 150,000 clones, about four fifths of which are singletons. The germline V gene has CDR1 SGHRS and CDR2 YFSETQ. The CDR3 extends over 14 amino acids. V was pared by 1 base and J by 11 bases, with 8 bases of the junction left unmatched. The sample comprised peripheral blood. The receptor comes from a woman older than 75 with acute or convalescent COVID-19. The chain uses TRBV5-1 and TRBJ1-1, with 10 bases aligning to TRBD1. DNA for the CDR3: TGCGCCAGCAGCTTGCGGACAGGGGGATCGGGGGCTTTCTTT. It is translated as CASSLRTGGSGAFF.